This TCR beta chain was profiled in a study of low-dose radiotherapy and immunotherapy resistance in tumors (dated by TCRdb to between 2021 and 2024). Broadly, across the study: Patients in Cohort 1 were given 0.5 Gy per fraction every 2 weeks, and the prescribed total PTV dose was 6.5 Gy. Patients in Cohort 2 were given 1 Gy per fraction every two weeks, for a total of 13 Gy across 26 weeks. Nivolumab was administered intravenously as a 240 mg flat dose every two weeks, and ipilimumab was administered intravenously at 1 mg/kg every six weeks. Every two weeks, patients got intravenous cyclophosphamide at 200 mg/m2, given one day ahead of each radiation and immunotherapy administration. Starting on cycle 1 day 1, patients took 300 mg of aspirin by mouth once a day for four cycles. Randomization of trial participants into treatment groups was not performed. The translational analysis covered eight patients: three from the first dose cohort and the first five from the second dose cohort.

This clonotype was counted many times. Its antigen specificity is not known. Qualities for individual bases were not recorded, and no much larger clone is one base off. The time point tag for this specimen amounts to: before trial treatment. The donors took part in RACIN, a single-arm, phase I, dose-escalation trial that combined nivolumab, ipilimumab, aspirin, low-dose cyclophosphamide and low-dose radiotherapy. Eligible patients had advanced, TIL-negative solid tumors. The CDR3 holds 17 amino acids from the cysteine to the phenylalanine. Here the CDR3 DNA is all that survives: 51 bases in frame from base 1. From the germline V gene, CDR1 is SGHTA and CDR2 is FQGNSA. Germline trimming amounts to 5 bases on V and 2 bases on J, with 11 as the count of junction bases outside the gene matches. For sequencing, an Illumina HiSeq 2500 was employed. First-strand cDNA was synthesized with Superscript III and a set of TRAV- and TRBV-specific primers, covering both TCRalpha and TCRbeta chains. A roughly 21-cycle PCR with Phusion amplified the TCRs, pairing a constant-region primer with the adapter that was attached to the V primers. Isolated mRNA was amplified with the MessageAmp II aRNA Amplification Kit, using a roughly 15-hour in vitro transcription at 37°C. mRNA for TCR sequencing was isolated with the Dynabeads mRNA DIRECT Purification Kit. Indexed Illumina adapters were added in a second 25-cycle Phusion PCR, and the resulting products were purified with AMPure XP beads. The paper's processing steps were these. Custom Perl scripts pooled TCR sequences encoding the same protein, removed out-of-frame sequences and computed each clonotype's abundance. Any TCR sequence supported by only a single read was excluded from analysis. Repertoire metrics included Shannon entropy, Gini index, clonality, richness, and frequency of TCRs shared between repertoires. TCRdb ran its own pipeline on the public reads, namely fastp trimming at Q25 and MiXCR clone calling, and kept in-frame beta chains. Entries are consolidated by CDR3 protein sequence, retaining the most common genes and DNA. TCRdb, rather than the study authors, made the V and J calls. This sample gives some 60,000 distinct CDR3 sequences in total; about 30% of them show up just once. Clones ranked in the top ten supply roughly 6.5% of the sample.

This TCR derives from a male donor with rectosigmoid adenocarcinoma. The V and J genes are TRBV7-2 and TRBJ2-1; 8 central nucleotides agree with TRBD1. The sequencing here drew on PBMCs, taken before treatment. The nucleotide sequence reads TGTGCCAGCAGCGGTGGACAGGGTCCTTTGGCCTACAATGAGCAGTTCTTC. Its protein is CASSGGQGPLAYNEQFF.